A selection of T cell receptor beta chains follows, all from one sample in a study of cytomegalovirus exposure and HLA in healthy donors. TCRdb's table, derived via immunoSEQ multiplex PCR, lists solely in-frame clones and lacks some. Of some 92,000 clones listed, around 85% are singletons. The specimen was PBMCs. These receptors were collected from a man aged 25 to 40 in good health and CMV-seronegative. The CDR3 runs from the conserved cysteine through the conserved F or W. A D gene is named only where the DNA matches it firmly.

TGTGCCAGCACCCTGGCGGGGGGCGGAAACACCATATATTTT CASTLAGGGNTIYF TRBV2 NA TRBJ1-3
TGTGCCAGCAGCCTCAGGGGAAAGTTAAATGAGCAGTTCTTC CASSLRGKLNEQFF TRBV5-4 NA TRBJ2-1
TGCGCCAGCAGTTCGAGGGGGCTCGGCACTGAAGCTTTCTTT CASSSRGLGTEAFF TRBV10-1 TRBD1 TRBJ1-1
TGTGCCAGCAGTTACGGCTCGAATAACATTAACCCCCAGCATTTT CASSYGSNNINPQHF TRBV6-6 NA TRBJ1-5
TGCGCCAGCAGCCAAGATTACGGGACATATGGCGGCAATCAGCCCCAGCATTTT CASSQDYGTYGGNQPQHF TRBV4-1 NA TRBJ1-5
TGCGCCAGCAGCCAAGATATACAGGTCTATAATTCACCCCTCCACTTT CASSQDIQVYNSPLHF TRBV4-3 NA TRBJ1-6
TGTGCCAGCAGTTTAGTGGGGTCACAGGGAGCCGGAAAACTGTTTTTT CASSLVGSQGAGKLFF TRBV28 NA TRBJ1-4
TGTGCCAGCAGTCCTAGTCCCTACAATGAGCAGTTCTTC CASSPSPYNEQFF TRBV2 NA TRBJ2-1
TGTGCCTGGAGTACCTCAGGGGCTGGGGAGACCCAGTACTTC CAWSTSGAGETQYF TRBV30 NA TRBJ2-5
TGTGCCAGCAGCGTAGACCAGGCGAATCAGCCCCAGCATTTT CASSVDQANQPQHF TRBV9 NA TRBJ1-5
TGTGCCAGCAGCGCTCGACAGGGGGAACAGTACTTC CASSARQGEQYF TRBV7-2 TRBD1 TRBJ2-7